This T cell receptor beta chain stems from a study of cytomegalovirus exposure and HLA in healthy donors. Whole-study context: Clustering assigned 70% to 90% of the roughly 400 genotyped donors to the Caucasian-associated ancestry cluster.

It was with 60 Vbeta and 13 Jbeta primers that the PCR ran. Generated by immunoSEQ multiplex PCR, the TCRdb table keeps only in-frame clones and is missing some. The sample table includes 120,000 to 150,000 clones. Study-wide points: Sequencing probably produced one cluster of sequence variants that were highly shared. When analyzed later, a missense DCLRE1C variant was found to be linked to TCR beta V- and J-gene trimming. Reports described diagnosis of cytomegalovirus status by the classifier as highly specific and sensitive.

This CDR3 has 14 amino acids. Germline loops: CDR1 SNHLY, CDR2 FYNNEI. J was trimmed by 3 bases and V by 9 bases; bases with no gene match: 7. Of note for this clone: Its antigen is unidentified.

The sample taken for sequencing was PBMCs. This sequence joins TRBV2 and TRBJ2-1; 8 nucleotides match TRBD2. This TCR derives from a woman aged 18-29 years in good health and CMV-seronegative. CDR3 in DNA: TGTGCCAGTAGAACTAGCGGAGTCTACAATGAGCAGTTCTTC. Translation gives CASRTSGVYNEQFF.